This T cell receptor (beta chain) derives from a study of blood T cells in healthy people across ages. Primed by a sample-barcoded 5' primer and a J-beta primer mix, a second PCR proceeded for about 6 to 12 cycles. TCRdb re-analysed the 5' RACE reads in MiXCR, keeping a single row per CDR3 protein. The sample lists about 1.1 million distinct CDR3 sequences, 35% to 40% seen once, with 10% to 15% in the top ten. The TCR was taken from a man aged 18-30 years in good health. Sequencing was done on a sample of blood.

CDR3 DNA sequence: TGTGCCAGCAGCCCAACGAGGGGACTAGCGGAGAACACCGGGGAGCTGTTTTTT. Its translation is CASSPTRGLAENTGELFF. The chain has TRBV7-9 and TRBJ2-2; 11 bases agree with TRBD2. The V gene end was trimmed by 5 bases and the J gene end by 1 base; junction bases not matched to a gene: 9. The CDR3 is made up of 18 amino acids. Germline assignment: CDR1 SEHNR and CDR2 FQNEAQ (reference sequence).